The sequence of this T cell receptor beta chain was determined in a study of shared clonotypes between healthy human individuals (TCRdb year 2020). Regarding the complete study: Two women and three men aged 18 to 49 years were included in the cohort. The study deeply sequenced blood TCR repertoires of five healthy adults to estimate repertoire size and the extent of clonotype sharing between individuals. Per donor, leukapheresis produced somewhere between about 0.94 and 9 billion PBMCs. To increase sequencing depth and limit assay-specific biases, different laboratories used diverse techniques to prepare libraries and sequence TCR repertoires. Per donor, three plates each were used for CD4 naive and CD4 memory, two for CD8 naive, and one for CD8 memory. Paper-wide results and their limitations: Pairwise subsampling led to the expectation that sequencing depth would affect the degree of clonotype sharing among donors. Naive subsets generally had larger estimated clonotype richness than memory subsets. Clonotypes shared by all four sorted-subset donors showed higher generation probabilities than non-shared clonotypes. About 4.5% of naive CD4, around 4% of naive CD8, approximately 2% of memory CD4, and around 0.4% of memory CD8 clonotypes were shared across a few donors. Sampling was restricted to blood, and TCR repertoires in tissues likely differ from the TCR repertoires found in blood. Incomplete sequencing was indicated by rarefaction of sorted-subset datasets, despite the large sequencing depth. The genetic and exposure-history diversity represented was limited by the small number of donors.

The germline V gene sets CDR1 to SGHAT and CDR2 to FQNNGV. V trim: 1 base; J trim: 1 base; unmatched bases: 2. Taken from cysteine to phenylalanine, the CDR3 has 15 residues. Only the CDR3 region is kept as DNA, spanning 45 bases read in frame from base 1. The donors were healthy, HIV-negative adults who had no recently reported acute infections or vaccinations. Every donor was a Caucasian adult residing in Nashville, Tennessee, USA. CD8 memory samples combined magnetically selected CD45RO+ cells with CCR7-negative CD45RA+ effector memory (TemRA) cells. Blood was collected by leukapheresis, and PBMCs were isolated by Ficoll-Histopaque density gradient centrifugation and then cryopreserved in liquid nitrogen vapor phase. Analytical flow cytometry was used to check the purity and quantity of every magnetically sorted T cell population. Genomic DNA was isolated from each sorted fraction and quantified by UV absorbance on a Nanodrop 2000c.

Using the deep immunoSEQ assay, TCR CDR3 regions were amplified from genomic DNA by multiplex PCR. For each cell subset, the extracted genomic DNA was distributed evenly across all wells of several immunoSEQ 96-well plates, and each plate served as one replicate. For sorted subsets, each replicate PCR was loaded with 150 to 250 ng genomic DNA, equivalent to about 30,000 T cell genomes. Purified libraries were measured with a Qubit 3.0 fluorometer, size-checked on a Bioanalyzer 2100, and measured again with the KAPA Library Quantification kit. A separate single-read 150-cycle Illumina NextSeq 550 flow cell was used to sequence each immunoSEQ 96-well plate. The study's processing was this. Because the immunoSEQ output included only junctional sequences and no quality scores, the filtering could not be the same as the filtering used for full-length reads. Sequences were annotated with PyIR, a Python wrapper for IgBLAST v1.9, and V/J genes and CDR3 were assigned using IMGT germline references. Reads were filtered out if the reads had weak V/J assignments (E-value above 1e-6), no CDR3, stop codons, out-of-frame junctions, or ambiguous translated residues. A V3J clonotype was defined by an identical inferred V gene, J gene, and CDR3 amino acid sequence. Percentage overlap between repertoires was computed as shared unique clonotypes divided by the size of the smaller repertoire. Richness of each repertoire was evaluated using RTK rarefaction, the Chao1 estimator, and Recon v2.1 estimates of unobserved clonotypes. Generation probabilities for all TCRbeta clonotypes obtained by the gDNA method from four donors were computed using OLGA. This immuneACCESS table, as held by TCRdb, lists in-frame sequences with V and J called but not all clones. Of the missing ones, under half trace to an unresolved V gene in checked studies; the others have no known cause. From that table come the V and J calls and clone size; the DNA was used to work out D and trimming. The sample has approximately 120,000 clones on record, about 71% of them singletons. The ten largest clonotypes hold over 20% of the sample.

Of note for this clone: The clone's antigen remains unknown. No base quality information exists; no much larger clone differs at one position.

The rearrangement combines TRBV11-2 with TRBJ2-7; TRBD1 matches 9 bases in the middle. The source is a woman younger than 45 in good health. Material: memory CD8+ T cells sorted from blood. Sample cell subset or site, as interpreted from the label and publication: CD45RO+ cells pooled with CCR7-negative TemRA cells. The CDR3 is CASSLVGTGSYEQYF. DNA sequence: TGTGCCAGCAGCTTAGTTGGGACAGGGTCCTACGAGCAGTACTTC.